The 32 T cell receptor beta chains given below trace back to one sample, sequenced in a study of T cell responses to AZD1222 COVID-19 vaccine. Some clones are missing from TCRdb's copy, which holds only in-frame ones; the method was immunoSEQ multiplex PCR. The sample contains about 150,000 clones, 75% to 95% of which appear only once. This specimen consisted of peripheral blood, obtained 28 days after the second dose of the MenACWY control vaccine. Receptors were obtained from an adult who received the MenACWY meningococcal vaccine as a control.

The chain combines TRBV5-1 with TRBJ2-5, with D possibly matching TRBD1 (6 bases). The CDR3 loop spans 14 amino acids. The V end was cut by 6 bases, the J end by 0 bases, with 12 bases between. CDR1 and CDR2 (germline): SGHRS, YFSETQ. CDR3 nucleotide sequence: TGCGCCAGCACAGGACAGATTGACCAAGAGACCCAGTACTTC. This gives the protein CASTGQIDQETQYF.

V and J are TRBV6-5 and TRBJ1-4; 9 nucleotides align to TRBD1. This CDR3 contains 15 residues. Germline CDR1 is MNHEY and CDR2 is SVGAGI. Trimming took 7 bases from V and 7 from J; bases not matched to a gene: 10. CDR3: CASKHSRGQGEKLFF. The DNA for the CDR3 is TGTGCCAGCAAGCACTCCCGGGGACAGGGTGAAAAACTGTTTTTT.

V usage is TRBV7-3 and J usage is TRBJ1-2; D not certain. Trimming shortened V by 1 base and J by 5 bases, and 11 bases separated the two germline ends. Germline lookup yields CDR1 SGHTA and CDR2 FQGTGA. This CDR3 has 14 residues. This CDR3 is CASSLRPEIYGYTF. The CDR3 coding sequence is TGTGCCAGCAGCTTAAGGCCAGAAATTTATGGCTACACCTTC.

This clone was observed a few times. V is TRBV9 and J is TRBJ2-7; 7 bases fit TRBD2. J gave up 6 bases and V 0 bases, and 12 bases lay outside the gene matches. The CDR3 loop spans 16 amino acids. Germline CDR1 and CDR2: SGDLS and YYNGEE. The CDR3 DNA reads TGTGCCAGCAGCGTAGCAGCGGGGACGGCGGATGGCGAGCAGTACTTC. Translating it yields CASSVAAGTADGEQYF.

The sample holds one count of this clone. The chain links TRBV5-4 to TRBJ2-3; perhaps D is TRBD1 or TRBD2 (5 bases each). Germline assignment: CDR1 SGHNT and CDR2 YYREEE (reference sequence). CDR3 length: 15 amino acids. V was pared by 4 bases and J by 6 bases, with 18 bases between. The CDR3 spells CASSTPGPQGDTQYF. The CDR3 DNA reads TGTGCCAGCAGCACGCCGGGGCCCCAGGGTGATACGCAGTATTTT.

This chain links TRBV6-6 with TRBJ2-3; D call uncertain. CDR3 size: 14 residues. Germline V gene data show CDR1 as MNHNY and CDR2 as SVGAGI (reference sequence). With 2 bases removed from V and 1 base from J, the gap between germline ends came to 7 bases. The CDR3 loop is CASSYTRGTDTQYF. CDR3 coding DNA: TGTGCCAGCAGTTACACCCGCGGCACAGATACGCAGTATTTT.

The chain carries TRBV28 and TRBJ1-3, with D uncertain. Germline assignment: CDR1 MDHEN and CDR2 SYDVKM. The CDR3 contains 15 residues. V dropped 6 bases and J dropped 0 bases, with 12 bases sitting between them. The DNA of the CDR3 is TGTGCCAGCAGAACCCAGCTGCTCTCTGGAAACACCATATATTTT. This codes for CASRTQLLSGNTIYF. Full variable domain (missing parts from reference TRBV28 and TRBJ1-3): DVKVTQSSRYLVKRTGEKVFLECVQDMDHENMFWYRQDPGLGLRLIYFSYDVKMKEKGDIPEGYSVSREKKERFSLILESASTNQTSMYLCASRTQLLSGNTIYFGEGSWLTVV.

CDR3 coding DNA: TGTGCCAGCAGTTTAGGAACAGATGGCTACACCTTC. Its protein product is CASSLGTDGYTF. The chain couples TRBV12-3 or TRBV12-4 to TRBJ1-2; D gene unclear. The CDR3 consists of 12 residues. The ends were cut back, 1 base at V and 6 bases at J, with 6 bases in the middle.

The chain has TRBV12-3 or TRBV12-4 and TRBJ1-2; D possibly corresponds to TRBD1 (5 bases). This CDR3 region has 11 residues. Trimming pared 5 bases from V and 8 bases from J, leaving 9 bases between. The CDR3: CASSPGAGYTF. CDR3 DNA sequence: TGTGCCAGCAGTCCCGGGGCGGGCTACACCTTC.

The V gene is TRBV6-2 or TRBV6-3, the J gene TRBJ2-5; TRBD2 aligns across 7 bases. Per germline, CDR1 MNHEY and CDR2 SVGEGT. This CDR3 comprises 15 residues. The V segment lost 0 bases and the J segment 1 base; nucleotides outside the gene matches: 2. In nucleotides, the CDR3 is TGTGCCAGCAGTTACTCTTCTAGCGGCCAAGAGACCCAGTACTTC. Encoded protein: CASSYSSSGQETQYF.

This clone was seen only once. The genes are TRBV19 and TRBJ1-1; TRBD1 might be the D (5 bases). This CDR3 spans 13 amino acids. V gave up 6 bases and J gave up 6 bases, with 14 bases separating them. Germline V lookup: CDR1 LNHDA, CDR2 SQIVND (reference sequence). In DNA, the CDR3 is TGTGCCAGTAGAGACACCGTAGGGGCTGAAGCTTTCTTT. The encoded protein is CASRDTVGAEAFF.

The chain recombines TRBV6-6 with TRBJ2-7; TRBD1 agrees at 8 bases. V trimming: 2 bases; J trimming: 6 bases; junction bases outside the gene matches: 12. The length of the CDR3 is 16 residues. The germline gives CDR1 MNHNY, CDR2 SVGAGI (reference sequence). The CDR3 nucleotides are TGTGCCAGCAGTTACACCCAGGGGGCAGGGGGCGGCGAGCAGTACTTC. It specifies CASSYTQGAGGGEQYF.

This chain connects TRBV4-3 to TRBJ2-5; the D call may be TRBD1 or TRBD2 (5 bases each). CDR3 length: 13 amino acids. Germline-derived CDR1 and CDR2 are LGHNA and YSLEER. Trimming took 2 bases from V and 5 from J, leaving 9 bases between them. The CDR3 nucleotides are TGCGCCAGCAGCCAAAGGGGCGGGGAGACCCAGTACTTC. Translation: CASSQRGGETQYF.

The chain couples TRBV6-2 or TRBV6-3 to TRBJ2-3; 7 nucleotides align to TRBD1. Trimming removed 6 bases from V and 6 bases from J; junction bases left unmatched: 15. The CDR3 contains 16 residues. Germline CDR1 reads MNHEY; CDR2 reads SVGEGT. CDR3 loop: CASSPAGTVKQDTQYF. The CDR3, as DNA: TGTGCCAGCAGCCCCGCAGGGACAGTTAAACAGGATACGCAGTATTTT.

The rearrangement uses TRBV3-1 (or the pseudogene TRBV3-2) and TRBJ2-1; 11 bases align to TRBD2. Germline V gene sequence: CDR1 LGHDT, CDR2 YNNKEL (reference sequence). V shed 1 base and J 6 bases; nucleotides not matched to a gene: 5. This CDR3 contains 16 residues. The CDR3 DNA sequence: TGTGCCAGCAGCCAAGTTCTTCTAGCGGGGGGCAATGAGCAGTTCTTC. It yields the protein CASSQVLLAGGNEQFF.

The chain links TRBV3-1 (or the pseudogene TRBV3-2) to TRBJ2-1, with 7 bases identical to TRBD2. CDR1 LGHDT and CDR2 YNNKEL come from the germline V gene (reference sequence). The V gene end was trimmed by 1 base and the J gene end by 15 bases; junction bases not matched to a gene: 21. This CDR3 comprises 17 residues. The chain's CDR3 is CASSQALGREYRQKWFF. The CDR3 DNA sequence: TGTGCCAGCAGCCAAGCCCTTGGGCGGGAGTATCGTCAAAAGTGGTTCTTC.

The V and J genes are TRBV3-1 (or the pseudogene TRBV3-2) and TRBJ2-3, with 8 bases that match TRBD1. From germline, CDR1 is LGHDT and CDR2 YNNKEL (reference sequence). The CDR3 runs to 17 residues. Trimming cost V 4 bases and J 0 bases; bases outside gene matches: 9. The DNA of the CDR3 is TGTGCCAGCAGCCCTAGACCGGGACAGGCTAGCACAGATACGCAGTATTTT. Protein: CASSPRPGQASTDTQYF.

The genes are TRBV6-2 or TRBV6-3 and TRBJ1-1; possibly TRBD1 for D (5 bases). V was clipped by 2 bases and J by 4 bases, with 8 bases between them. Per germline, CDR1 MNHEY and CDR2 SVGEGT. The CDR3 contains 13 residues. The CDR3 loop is CASSYVGGTEAFF. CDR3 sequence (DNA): TGTGCCAGCAGTTACGTTGGGGGCACTGAAGCTTTCTTT.

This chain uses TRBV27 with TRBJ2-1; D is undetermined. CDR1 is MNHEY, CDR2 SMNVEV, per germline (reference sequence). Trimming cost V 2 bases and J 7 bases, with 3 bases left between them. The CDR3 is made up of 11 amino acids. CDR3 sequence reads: CASSLRNEQFF. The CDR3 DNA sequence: TGTGCCAGCAGTTTAAGGAATGAGCAGTTCTTC.

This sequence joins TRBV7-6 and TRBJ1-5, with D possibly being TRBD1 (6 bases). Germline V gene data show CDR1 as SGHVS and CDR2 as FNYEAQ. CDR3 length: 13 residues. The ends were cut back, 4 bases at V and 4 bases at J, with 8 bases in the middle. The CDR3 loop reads CASSSGQNQPQHF. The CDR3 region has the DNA TGTGCCAGCAGCTCGGGACAAAATCAGCCCCAGCATTTT.

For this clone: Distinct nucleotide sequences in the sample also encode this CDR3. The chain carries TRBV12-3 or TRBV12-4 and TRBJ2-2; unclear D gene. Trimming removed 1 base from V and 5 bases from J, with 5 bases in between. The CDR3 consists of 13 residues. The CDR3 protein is CASSLVRTGELFF. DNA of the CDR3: TGTGCCAGCAGTTTAGTCCGGACCGGGGAGCTGTTTTTT.

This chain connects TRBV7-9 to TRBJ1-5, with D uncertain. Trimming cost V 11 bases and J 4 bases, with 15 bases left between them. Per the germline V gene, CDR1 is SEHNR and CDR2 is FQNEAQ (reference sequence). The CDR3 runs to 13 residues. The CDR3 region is CAATRIRNQPQHF. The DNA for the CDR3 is TGTGCCGCCACCCGAATTCGAAATCAGCCCCAGCATTTT.

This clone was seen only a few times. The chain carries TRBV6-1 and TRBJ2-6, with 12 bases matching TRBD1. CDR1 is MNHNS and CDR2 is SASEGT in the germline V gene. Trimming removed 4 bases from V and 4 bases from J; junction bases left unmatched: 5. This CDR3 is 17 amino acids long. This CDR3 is CASSVGTGGGGANVLTF. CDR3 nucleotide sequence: TGTGCCAGCAGTGTGGGGACAGGGGGCGGAGGGGCCAACGTCCTGACTTTC.

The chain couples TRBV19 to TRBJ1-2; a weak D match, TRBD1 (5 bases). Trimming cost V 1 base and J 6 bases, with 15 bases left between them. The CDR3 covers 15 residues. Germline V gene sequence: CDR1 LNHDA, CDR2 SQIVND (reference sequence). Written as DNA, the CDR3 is TGTGCCAGTAGTATAGCCGGGGTGAGACAGAATGGCTACACCTTC. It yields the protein CASSIAGVRQNGYTF.

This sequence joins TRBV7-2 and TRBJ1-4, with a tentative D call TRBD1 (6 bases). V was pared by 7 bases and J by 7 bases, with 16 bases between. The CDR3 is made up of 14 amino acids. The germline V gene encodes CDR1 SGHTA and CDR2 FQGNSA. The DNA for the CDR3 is TGTGCCAGCAACCAGGGGACGAGGGGTGAAAAACTGTTTTTT. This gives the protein CASNQGTRGEKLFF. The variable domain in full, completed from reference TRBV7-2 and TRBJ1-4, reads GAGVSQSPSNKVTEKGKDVELRCDPISGHTALYWYRQSLGQGLEFLIYFQGNSAPDKSGLPSDRFSAERTGGSVSTLTIQRTQQEDSAVYLCASNQGTRGEKLFFGSGTQLSVL.

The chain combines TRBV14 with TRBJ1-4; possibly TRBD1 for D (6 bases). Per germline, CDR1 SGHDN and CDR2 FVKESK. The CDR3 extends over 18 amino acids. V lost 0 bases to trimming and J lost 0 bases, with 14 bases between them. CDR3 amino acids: CASSQDGQGITTNEKLFF. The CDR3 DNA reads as TGTGCCAGCAGCCAAGATGGGCAGGGGATCACAACTAATGAAAAACTGTTTTTT.

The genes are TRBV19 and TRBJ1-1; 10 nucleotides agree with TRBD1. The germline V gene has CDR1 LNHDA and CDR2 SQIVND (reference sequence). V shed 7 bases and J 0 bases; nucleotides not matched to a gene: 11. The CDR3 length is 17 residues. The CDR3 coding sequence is TGTGCCAGTATTGACACCGGGACAGGGGCCCTGAACACTGAAGCTTTCTTT. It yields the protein CASIDTGTGALNTEAFF.

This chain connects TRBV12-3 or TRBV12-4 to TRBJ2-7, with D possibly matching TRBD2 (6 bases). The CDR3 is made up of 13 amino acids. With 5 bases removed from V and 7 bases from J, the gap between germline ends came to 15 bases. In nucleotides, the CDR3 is TGTGCCAGCAGTGGAACCGGGACTTCAGAGCAGTACTTC. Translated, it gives CASSGTGTSEQYF.

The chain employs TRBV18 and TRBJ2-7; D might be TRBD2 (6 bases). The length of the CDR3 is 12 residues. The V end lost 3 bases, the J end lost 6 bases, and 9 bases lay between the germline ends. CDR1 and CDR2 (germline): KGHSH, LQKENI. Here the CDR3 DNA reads TGTGCCAGCTCACCTGGGGAGGTCGAGCAGTACTTC. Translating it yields CASSPGEVEQYF.

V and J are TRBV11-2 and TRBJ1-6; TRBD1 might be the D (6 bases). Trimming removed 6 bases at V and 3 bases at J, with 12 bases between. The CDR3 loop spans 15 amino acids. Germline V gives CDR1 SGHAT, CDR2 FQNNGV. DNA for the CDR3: TGTGCCAGCAGTCTCCGGGACAACTATAATTCACCCCTCCACTTT. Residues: CASSLRDNYNSPLHF.

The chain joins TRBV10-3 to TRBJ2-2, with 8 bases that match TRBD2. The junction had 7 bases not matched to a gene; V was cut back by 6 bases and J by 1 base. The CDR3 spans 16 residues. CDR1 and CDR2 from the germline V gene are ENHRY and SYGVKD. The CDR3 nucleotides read TGTGCCATCAGCGACGGGAGGGGCCTGAACACCGGGGAGCTGTTTTTT. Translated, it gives CAISDGRGLNTGELFF.

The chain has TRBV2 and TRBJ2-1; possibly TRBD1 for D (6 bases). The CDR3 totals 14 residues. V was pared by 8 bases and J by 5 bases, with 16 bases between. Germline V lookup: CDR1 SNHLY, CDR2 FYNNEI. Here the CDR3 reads CASQGTTVNNEQFF. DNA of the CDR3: TGTGCCAGCCAGGGGACAACGGTAAACAATGAGCAGTTCTTC.